The 17 T cell receptor beta chains below were found in one sample sequenced in a study of spatial heterogeneity in lung cancer. Notes on the study in general: Within tumors, counts of expanded alpha and beta TCRs tracked tumor mutation counts.

TCRdb used MiXCR to reprocess the 5' RACE reads, holding one entry per CDR3 protein. The table includes several thousand distinct CDR3 sequences, roughly 6% detected once. As for time point: sample taken at primary tumor resection. Their specific antigens are unknown. This specimen was lung tumor tissue, taken at surgery. The source of these receptors is a male donor with early-stage non-small cell lung cancer.

This clonotype came up many times. This sequence joins TRBV6-5 and TRBJ2-7; D not certain. V dropped 2 bases and J dropped 0 bases, with 8 bases sitting between them. The CDR3 runs 14 residues. The V gene's germline CDR1 is MNHEY and CDR2 SVGAGI. CDR3 coding DNA: TGTGCCAGCAGTTACGTCCGGAGCTCCTACGAGCAGTACTTC. It translates to CASSYVRSSYEQYF.

This clonotype was counted ten times or more. The J gene is TRBJ1-1, the V gene TRBV7-3; no clear D gene. The CDR3 runs 15 residues. Germline-derived CDR1 and CDR2 are SGHTA and FQGTGA. Trimming took off 3 bases at V and 0 bases at J, with 11 bases between the two ends. This CDR3 reads CASSFLGRMNTEAFF. As DNA, the CDR3 is TGTGCCAGCAGCTTTCTGGGTAGGATGAACACTGAAGCTTTCTTT.

This clonotype was observed many times. V usage is TRBV21-1 and J usage is TRBJ1-5. TRBV21-1 is recorded as a pseudogene. This CDR3 comprises 15 residues. The CDR3 DNA reads TGTGCCAGCAGCTTAAAGAGGGTCGCTAATCAGCCCCAGCATTTT. Translating gives CASSLKRVANQPQHF.

This clonotype qualifies as medium-sized. V gene TRBV10-3 combines with J gene TRBJ1-5; tentatively, D is TRBD1 (5 bases). The CDR3 is made up of 13 amino acids. Trimming stripped 8 bases from V and 8 bases from J, with 16 bases between. Looked up from germline, CDR1 is ENHRY and CDR2 is SYGVKD. CDR3 DNA sequence: TGTGCCATCGGAGACAGCCTCGGCGAGCCCCAGCATTTT. This codes for CAIGDSLGEPQHF.

This clonotype appeared a few times. The chain employs TRBV10-3 and TRBJ2-7, with D perhaps TRBD2 (5 bases). The germline V gene has CDR1 ENHRY and CDR2 SYGVKD. V was clipped by 10 bases and J by 5 bases, with 12 bases between them. The CDR3 contains 11 residues. In nucleotides, the CDR3 is TGTGCCACCCTCGGGCGGGACGAGCAGTACTTC. Its protein is CATLGRDEQYF.

In this sample, this clonotype is medium-sized. This chain connects TRBV7-9 to TRBJ2-1; D not resolved. Per germline, CDR1 SEHNR and CDR2 FQNEAQ (reference sequence). The CDR3 consists of 15 residues. V lost 4 bases to trimming and J lost 1 base, with 11 bases between them. The CDR3 loop reads CASSSSEWSYNEQFF. Here the CDR3 DNA reads TGTGCCAGCAGCTCATCTGAATGGTCCTACAATGAGCAGTTCTTC.

This clonotype is labeled medium-sized. The rearrangement links TRBV4-2 to TRBJ1-3; D is ambiguous. V lost 0 bases and J 0 bases, leaving 12 bases between the germline ends. CDR3 length equals 17 residues. Germline assignment: CDR1 LGHNA and CDR2 YNFKEQ. CDR3 amino acids: CASSQDHTGYSGNTIYF. In DNA form, the CDR3 reads TGTGCCAGCAGCCAAGATCATACGGGCTACTCTGGAAACACCATATATTTT.

This clonotype appeared a few times. This CDR3 reads CASRKQGNTGELFF. CDR3 sequence (DNA): TGCGCCAGCAGGAAGCAGGGAAACACCGGGGAGCTGTTTTTT. The chain uses TRBV5-1 and TRBJ2-2; D is perhaps TRBD1 (5 bases). Germline V gene sequence: CDR1 SGHRS, CDR2 YFSETQ. V dropped 5 bases and J dropped 2 bases, with 10 bases sitting between them. The CDR3 has 14 residues. Filled out from reference TRBV5-1 and TRBJ2-2, the complete variable domain reads KAGVTQTPRYLIKTRGQQVTLSCSPISGHRSVSWYQQTPGQGLQFLFEYFSETQRNKGNFPGRFSGRQFSNSRSEMNVSTLELGDSALYLCASRKQGNTGELFFGEGSRLTVL.

By share, this clonotype ranks as medium-sized (0.01 to 0.1%). The chain's CDR3 is CASSRGLGTPAKNIQYF. The CDR3 DNA follows: TGTGCCAGCAGCCGAGGGTTGGGCACCCCAGCCAAAAACATTCAGTACTTC. The chain recombines TRBV7-2 with TRBJ2-4, with D possibly TRBD2 on 5 matching bases. CDR3 length: 17 residues. Trimming stripped 5 bases from V and 0 bases from J, with 17 bases between. CDR1 is SGHTA and CDR2 is FQGNSA in the germline V gene.

By proportion, this clonotype is medium-sized (0.01 to 0.1%). The gene calls are TRBV19 and TRBJ1-2; TRBD1 agrees at 7 bases. Germline-derived CDR1 and CDR2 are LNHDA and SQIVND (reference sequence). Trimming at V came to 5 bases and at J to 4 bases, leaving 16 bases not matched to a gene. CDR3 length: 17 amino acids. CDR3 in amino acids: CASSLQSGTVNPYGYTF. The DNA of the CDR3 is TGTGCCAGTAGTTTACAATCCGGGACAGTCAACCCCTATGGCTACACCTTC.

This clonotype was seen many times. This rearrangement joins TRBV9 to TRBJ2-7; the D call may be TRBD1 or TRBD2 (6 bases each). The CDR3 has 15 residues. With 6 bases removed from V and 0 bases from J, the gap between germline ends came to 16 bases. CDR1 and CDR2 (germline): SGDLS, YYNGEE. The CDR3 DNA reads TGTGCCAGCAAAGTGGCGGGGACACACTCCTACGAGCAGTACTTC. Translated: CASKVAGTHSYEQYF.

The chain uses TRBV20-1 and TRBJ2-3; D is unresolved. V was cut by 0 bases and J by 0 bases, with 7 bases left in between. Looked up from germline, CDR1 is DFQATT and CDR2 is SNEGSKA (reference sequence). This CDR3 is built from 14 residues. CDR3 protein: CSARDPTSTDTQYF. DNA of the CDR3: TGCAGTGCTAGAGATCCGACTAGCACAGATACGCAGTATTTT.

This clonotype is labeled as medium-sized. This chain joins TRBV11-3 and TRBJ2-5, with D uncertain. The germline V gene encodes CDR1 SGHNT and CDR2 YENEEA. Deletions cut 5 bases from V and 5 bases from J, with 6 bases between. CDR3 length equals 11 residues. CDR3 loop: CASSPRETQYF. The CDR3, as DNA: TGTGCCAGCAGCCCTCGCGAGACCCAGTACTTC.

As to this clonotype: A read error may account for a junction end that differs from germline. This chain joins TRBV6-4 and TRBJ2-3; D is possibly TRBD2 (7 bases). Germline CDR1 reads MRHNA; CDR2 reads SNTAGT. The CDR3 has 16 residues. The CDR3: CASSDSPIGGGAPSNF. The CDR3 DNA sequence: TGTGCCAGCAGTGACTCCCCAATTGGCGGGGGCGCCCCCTCGAATTTT.

This clonotype has ten or more counts. The chain employs TRBV6-6 and TRBJ1-5; 7 bases map to TRBD1. The CDR3 runs to 16 residues. From germline, CDR1 is MNHNY and CDR2 SVGAGI (reference sequence). V shed 5 bases and J 1 base; nucleotides not matched to a gene: 8. The chain's CDR3 is CASSDLRGVSNQPQHF. The CDR3 DNA reads TGTGCCAGCAGTGACCTCAGGGGGGTGAGCAATCAGCCCCAGCATTTT.

In its sample, this clonotype was seen many times. V usage is TRBV20-1 and J usage is TRBJ1-1; no reliable D call. Trimming shortened V by 0 bases and J by 1 base, and 15 bases separated the two germline ends. The germline CDR1 and CDR2 sequences are DFQATT and SNEGSKA (reference sequence). The CDR3 extends over 16 amino acids. DNA for the CDR3: TGCAGTGCTAGAGACGCCCTTGGACGGCGGAACACTGAAGCTTTCTTT. Its protein product is CSARDALGRRNTEAFF.

This clonotype is labeled as medium-sized. This chain uses TRBV30 with TRBJ2-6; D call uncertain. The V end was cut by 7 bases, the J end by 4 bases, with 11 bases between. CDR1 and CDR2 from the germline V gene are GTSNPN and SVGIG (reference sequence). The CDR3 contains 13 residues. The chain's CDR3 is CASAPVGANVLTF. The CDR3 DNA reads TGTGCCTCGGCCCCGGTGGGGGCCAACGTCCTGACTTTC.